This TCR beta chain was captured by sequencing in a study of blood T cell repertoires in COVID-19. The wider study: T cells, B-cell-depleted T cells, or PBMCs provided the cDNA or gDNA that served as material.

Profiling relied on immunoSEQ multiplex PCR, and the TCRdb table lists in-frame clones only, not all of them. The sample holds approximately 320,000 clones, about 82% seen once. The V end was cut by 6 bases, the J end by 5 bases, with 23 bases between. Germline assignment: CDR1 SEHNR and CDR2 FQNEAQ (reference sequence). This CDR3 is 16 amino acids long. This clone showed up just a few times. This TCR was recovered from a human donor in a cohort sampled during active COVID-19. The sequencing sample was made of peripheral blood. The chain couples TRBV7-9 to TRBJ2-7; maybe TRBD2 (7 bases). The CDR3 DNA follows: TGTGCCAGCAGTCCCCCGGGGCGGGGGCGCGACCACGAGCAGTACTTC. Protein: CASSPPGRGRDHEQYF.